These T cell receptor beta chains were read from a single sample in a study of cytomegalovirus exposure and HLA in healthy donors. Only in-frame clones appear in the TCRdb table, and some are missing; sequencing was by immunoSEQ multiplex PCR. The sample yields over 100,000 clones, around 77% seen once. Sequencing was carried out using PBMCs. The receptors shown here come from a man aged 40-49 years in good health and CMV-seropositive. Both conserved end residues are part of each CDR3. The order of the fields is J gene, D gene, V gene, clone size, CDR3 DNA, CDR3 protein. A D gene is named only where the DNA matches it firmly. Size values are once, few and many counts, or a class for expanded clones, and some rows have none.

>TRBJ2-2|TRBD1|TRBV6-5|NA
TGTGCCAGCAGTTACGGCGACAGGGAATTTACCGGGGAGCTGTTTTTT
CASSYGDREFTGELFF
>TRBJ1-4|TRBD1|TRBV18|few
TGTGCCAGCTCACCACGGACAGGGGGGACTAATGAAAAACTGTTTTTT
CASSPRTGGTNEKLFF
>TRBJ1-1|TRBD1|TRBV11-2|NA
TGTGCCAGCAACAGGGGTTCAGGGACCACTGAAGCTTTCTTT
CASNRGSGTTEAFF
>TRBJ2-2|NA|TRBV30|NA
TGTGCCTGGAGGGGGGGTTCCGGGACCGGGGAGCTGTTTTTT
CAWRGGSGTGELFF
>TRBJ1-1|TRBD1|TRBV4-1|NA
TGCGCCAGCAGCCAAAGTGGACAGGGAATGAACACTGAAGCTTTCTTT
CASSQSGQGMNTEAFF
>TRBJ2-1|TRBD2|TRBV11-1|few
TGTGCCAGCAGCTTAGGGAGGGGAGGGTACAATGAGCAGTTCTTC
CASSLGRGGYNEQFF
>TRBJ2-5|NA|TRBV6-5|few
TGTGCCAGCCATACTCAGGAGGGGACCCAGTACTTC
CASHTQEGTQYF
>TRBJ2-7|NA|TRBV11-3|NA
TGTGCCAGCAGCTTGTTCCCGGGACATCCGGCCTACGAGCAGTACTTC
CASSLFPGHPAYEQYF
>TRBJ1-1|NA|TRBV7-2|NA
TGTGCCAGCAGCTTATGGAGGGCGAGCGCACAGGCGCTGAACACTGAAGCTTTCTTT
CASSLWRASAQALNTEAFF
>TRBJ1-1|TRBD1|TRBV9|NA
TGTGCCAGCAGCGTAGCCGGGACAGGGGGTGAAGCTTTCTTT
CASSVAGTGGEAFF
>TRBJ2-7|NA|TRBV6-1|NA
TGTGCCAGCAGTGAATTTGGTGCGGGTAGCGGAAACTACGAGCAGTACTTC
CASSEFGAGSGNYEQYF
>TRBJ1-1|TRBD1|TRBV7-8|once
TGTGCCAGCAGCCGCGGGACAGCGATAAACACTGAAGCTTTCTTT
CASSRGTAINTEAFF
>TRBJ2-1|NA|TRBV13|NA
TGTGCCAGCAGCGGCCGGGACTTCTACAATGAGCAGTTCTTC
CASSGRDFYNEQFF
>TRBJ2-5|NA|TRBV2|NA
TGTGCCAGCAGTGAAATGCGGGCAGGGACCCAGTACTTC
CASSEMRAGTQYF
>TRBJ2-2|NA|TRBV6-4|NA
TGTGCCAGCAGCGACACCGGGGAGCTGTTTTTT
CASSDTGELFF